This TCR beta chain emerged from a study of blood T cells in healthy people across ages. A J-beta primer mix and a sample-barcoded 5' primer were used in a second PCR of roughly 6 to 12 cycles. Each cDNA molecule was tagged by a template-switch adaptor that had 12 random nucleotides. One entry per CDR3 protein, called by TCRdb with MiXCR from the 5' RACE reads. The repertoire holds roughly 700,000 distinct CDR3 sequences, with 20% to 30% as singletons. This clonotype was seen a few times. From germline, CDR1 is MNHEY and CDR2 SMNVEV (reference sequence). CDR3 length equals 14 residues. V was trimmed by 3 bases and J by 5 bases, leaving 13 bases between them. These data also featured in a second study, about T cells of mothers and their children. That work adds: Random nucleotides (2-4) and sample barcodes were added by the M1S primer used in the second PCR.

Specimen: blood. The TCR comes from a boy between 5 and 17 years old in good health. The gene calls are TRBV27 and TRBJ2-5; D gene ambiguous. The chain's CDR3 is CASSFLLRRETQYF. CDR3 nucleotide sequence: TGTGCCAGCAGTTTCTTACTGCGTAGGGAGACCCAGTACTTC.